The 26 T cell receptor beta chains listed next were all sequenced from one sample in a study of T cell changes during pregnancy in multiple sclerosis. Sequenced by immunoSEQ multiplex PCR; TCRdb stores in-frame clones only, minus some. The repertoire consists of around 35,000 clones, with about 91% occurring once and the leading ten covering 0.45% to 0.5%. Sample: CD4+ T cells from peripheral blood mononuclear cells, taken after pregnancy. The receptors shown here come from a female donor with multiple sclerosis, enrolled in a pregnancy study.

This clone was seen a handful of times. The V call is TRBV2, the J call TRBJ1-5; D might be TRBD1 (6 bases). This CDR3 has 13 residues. V lost 8 bases and J lost 11, with 19 bases in between. From germline, CDR1 is SNHLY and CDR2 FYNNEI. For the CDR3, the DNA is TGTGCCAGCGACGGGGCGGGGGACAAGGCCCAGCATTTT. It codes for CASDGAGDKAQHF.

This clone showed up just once. This chain uses TRBV11-3 with TRBJ2-5; D is unclear. The V end was cut by 5 bases, the J end by 3 bases, with 10 bases between. The CDR3 runs to 13 residues. Germline V gene data show CDR1 as SGHNT and CDR2 as YENEEA. The CDR3 DNA reads as TGTGCCAGCAGCACCGAGCCAAAAGAGACCCAGTACTTC. Translated, it gives CASSTEPKETQYF.

This chain links TRBV2 with TRBJ1-5, with no clear D. Per germline, CDR1 SNHLY and CDR2 FYNNEI. This CDR3 is 11 amino acids long. The V and J ends lost 6 bases and 6 bases respectively, with 6 bases between them. The DNA of the CDR3 is TGTGCCAGCAGATCCGGTCAGCCCCAGCATTTT. As protein: CASRSGQPQHF.

The V call is TRBV19, the J call TRBJ2-7; 8 bases are shared with TRBD2. CDR3 length: 14 amino acids. The V segment lost 5 bases and the J segment 2 bases; nucleotides outside the gene matches: 5. CDR1 LNHDA and CDR2 SQIVND come from the germline V gene (reference sequence). This CDR3 is CASSFTSGTYEQYF. The CDR3 DNA reads TGTGCCAGTAGTTTTACTAGCGGAACCTACGAGCAGTACTTC.

The chain recombines TRBV18 with TRBJ1-2; no clear D gene. This CDR3 has 13 residues. The V end lost 3 bases, the J end lost 5 bases, and 10 bases lay between the germline ends. CDR1 and CDR2 (germline): KGHSH, LQKENI. The CDR3 loop reads CASSPEHDYGYTF. Here the CDR3 DNA reads TGTGCCAGCTCACCGGAGCACGATTATGGCTACACCTTC.

This clone showed up just once. This chain links TRBV5-5 with TRBJ1-2, with TRBD1 matching 10 bases. The germline V gene has CDR1 SGHKS and CDR2 YYEKEE (reference sequence). This CDR3 has 15 residues. The junction had 8 bases not matched to a gene; V was cut back by 4 bases and J by 5 bases. CDR3 nucleotide sequence: TGTGCCAGCAGCCGGGGGGACAGGGGCCTTTATGGCTACACCTTC. Translation gives CASSRGDRGLYGYTF.

The rearrangement joins TRBV2 to TRBJ1-5; D is undetermined. This CDR3 is 17 amino acids long. Per the germline V gene, CDR1 is SNHLY and CDR2 is FYNNEI. V was pared by 7 bases and J by 0 bases, with 19 bases between. In DNA, the CDR3 is TGTGCCAGCACCTCCCTGGCAGGTGGCTATAGCAATCAGCCCCAGCATTTT. Protein sequence: CASTSLAGGYSNQPQHF.

This clone was observed once. The chain carries TRBV11-2 and TRBJ2-3, with no clear D. There are 14 residues in the CDR3. Between the trimmed V and J ends, which lost 1 base and 2 bases, there was a span of 7 bases. In germline, CDR1 is SGHAT, CDR2 FQNNGV. CDR3 in amino acids: CASSLALLTDTQYF. DNA of the CDR3: TGTGCCAGCAGCTTAGCGTTACTCACAGATACGCAGTATTTT.

The V and J genes are TRBV2 and TRBJ2-2, with D perhaps TRBD2 (6 bases). CDR3 length: 13 residues. Deletions cut 6 bases from V and 1 base from J, with 6 bases between. From germline, CDR1 is SNHLY and CDR2 FYNNEI. In DNA form, the CDR3 reads TGTGCCAGCAGGGGAGGGAACACCGGGGAGCTGTTTTTT. It translates to CASRGGNTGELFF.

The chain is built from TRBV7-3 and TRBJ2-1; 9 nucleotides match TRBD2. The germline V gene has CDR1 SGHTA and CDR2 FQGTGA. The V segment lost 3 bases and the J segment 4 bases; nucleotides outside the gene matches: 10. The CDR3 is 17 amino acids. The CDR3 loop is CASSLGFQRGVYNEQFF. In DNA form, the CDR3 reads TGTGCCAGCAGCTTGGGGTTTCAGCGGGGGGTGTACAATGAGCAGTTCTTC.

V usage is TRBV18 and J usage is TRBJ2-3, with 9 bases aligning to TRBD1. There are 16 residues in the CDR3. Germline CDR1 is KGHSH and CDR2 is LQKENI. V gave up 4 bases and J gave up 5 bases; unmatched junction bases: 10. In DNA, the CDR3 is TGTGCCAGCTCACTTGGGACAGGGCCATTTTTAGATACGCAGTATTTT. Translation gives CASSLGTGPFLDTQYF.

This chain connects TRBV5-4 to TRBJ2-5; 10 bases are a match to TRBD1. With 0 bases clipped from V and 4 bases from J, the junction kept 3 bases outside the gene matches. Germline assignment: CDR1 SGHNT and CDR2 YYREEE (reference sequence). This CDR3 region has 15 residues. The CDR3 coding sequence is TGTGCCAGCAGCTTGGGGGACAGGGGAGGAGAGACCCAGTACTTC. Protein: CASSLGDRGGETQYF.

V gene TRBV29-1 combines with J gene TRBJ2-3; 9 bases line up with TRBD2. The J segment lost 4 bases and the V segment lost 5 bases, leaving 10 bases of the junction unmatched. This CDR3 has 15 residues. The V gene's germline CDR1 is SQVTM and CDR2 ANQGSEA. CDR3 loop: CSVIGTSRGADTQYF. The CDR3 DNA reads TGCAGCGTTATCGGGACTAGCCGCGGCGCAGATACGCAGTATTTT.

The chain has TRBV19 and TRBJ2-3; 15 bases are shared with TRBD2. In germline, CDR1 is LNHDA, CDR2 SQIVND (reference sequence). Trimming took 6 bases from V and 11 from J; bases not matched to a gene: 3. There are 13 residues in the CDR3. The CDR3 spells CASSPGLAGGQYF. The CDR3 DNA reads as TGTGCCAGTAGCCCGGGACTAGCGGGGGGGCAGTATTTT.

This clone was seen once. The chain links TRBV6-1 to TRBJ2-7, with 8 bases aligning to TRBD2. Trimming took 4 bases from V and 6 from J; bases not matched to a gene: 11. Looked up from germline, CDR1 is MNHNS and CDR2 is SASEGT. The CDR3 is made up of 15 amino acids. The CDR3 reads CASSGPSGSKGEQYF. CDR3 bases: TGTGCCAGCAGTGGCCCCAGCGGGAGTAAGGGCGAGCAGTACTTC.

In this sample, this clone turned up once. Distinct nucleotide sequences in the sample also encode this CDR3. The chain joins TRBV5-1 to TRBJ2-3, with D possibly TRBD1 on 6 matching bases. This CDR3 region has 15 residues. Trimming stripped 4 bases from V and 0 bases from J, with 12 bases between. Germline CDR1 reads SGHRS; CDR2 reads YFSETQ. The DNA for the CDR3 is TGCGCCAGCAGCCTCAGGGGCCTTAGCACAGATACGCAGTATTTT. This translates into CASSLRGLSTDTQYF.

The chain joins TRBV30 to TRBJ2-1; a weak D match, TRBD2 (5 bases). V dropped 3 bases and J dropped 6 bases, with 9 bases sitting between them. This CDR3 comprises 12 residues. From germline, CDR1 is GTSNPN and CDR2 SVGIG (reference sequence). The CDR3: CAWRRSGNEQFF. CDR3 DNA sequence: TGTGCCTGGAGGAGGAGCGGCAATGAGCAGTTCTTC.

The rearrangement links TRBV7-2 to TRBJ2-1, with D perhaps TRBD1 (5 bases). V was trimmed by 2 bases and J by 3 bases, leaving 11 bases between them. Per the germline V gene, CDR1 is SGHTA and CDR2 is FQGNSA. The CDR3 sequence is 15 residues long. The CDR3 here is CASSLSGQDYNEQFF. CDR3 DNA sequence: TGTGCCAGCAGCTTATCCGGACAAGACTACAATGAGCAGTTCTTC.

The chain is built from TRBV2 and TRBJ2-7, with 11 bases lining up with TRBD1. The CDR3 consists of 15 residues. CDR1 SNHLY and CDR2 FYNNEI come from the germline V gene. Trimming cost V 6 bases and J 4 bases; bases outside gene matches: 8. CDR3 in amino acids: CASRRTGQGEYEQYF. For the CDR3, the DNA is TGTGCCAGCAGGCGAACGGGACAGGGGGAGTACGAGCAGTACTTC.

The genes are TRBV29-1 and TRBJ2-1, with 9 bases aligning to TRBD1. The CDR3 contains 14 residues. The V gene's germline CDR1 is SQVTM and CDR2 ANQGSEA. V lost 5 bases and J lost 8; bases outside the gene matches: 10. The chain's CDR3 is CSVSGQGQYDEQFF. The CDR3 DNA sequence: TGCAGCGTTTCGGGACAGGGACAGTATGATGAGCAGTTCTTC.

The chain joins TRBV28 to TRBJ1-4; no clear D. V dropped 1 base and J dropped 5 bases, with 8 bases sitting between them. Germline-derived CDR1 and CDR2 are MDHEN and SYDVKM. The CDR3 has 14 residues. Here the CDR3 reads CASSLLRGNEKLFF. Written as DNA, the CDR3 is TGTGCCAGCAGTTTATTGCGAGGGAATGAAAAACTGTTTTTT.

This rearrangement joins TRBV12-2 to TRBJ2-7; the table's D call of TRBD1 was not tested on the DNA. TRBV12-2 is listed as a pseudogene. This CDR3 region has 15 residues. The CDR3 here is CASRLGPTGVYEQYF. The CDR3 bases are TGTGCAAGTCGCTTAGGGCCGACAGGGGTATACGAGCAGTACTTC.

The chain links TRBV9 to TRBJ2-7, with 15 nucleotides matching TRBD2. The germline gives CDR1 SGDLS, CDR2 YYNGEE. This CDR3 has 18 residues. Trimming took 0 bases from V and 0 from J; bases not matched to a gene: 4. The CDR3 region is CASSVGTSGGASSYEQYF. The CDR3 bases are TGTGCCAGCAGCGTAGGGACTAGCGGGGGGGCCAGCTCCTACGAGCAGTACTTC.

Worth noting for this clone: The sample has other DNA sequences that encode this CDR3 too. This chain connects TRBV7-9 to TRBJ2-7; 7 bases are shared with TRBD1. V lost 1 base and J lost 6; bases outside the gene matches: 3. The CDR3 extends over 13 amino acids. Germline CDR1 reads SEHNR; CDR2 reads FQNEAQ (reference sequence). The CDR3 bases are TGTGCCAGCAGCTTAGGTCCAGGGGGCGAGCAGTACTTC. Its protein product is CASSLGPGGEQYF. Together with reference TRBV7-9 and TRBJ2-7, the CDR3 gives the full variable domain: DTGVSQNPRHKITKRGQNVTFRCDPISEHNRLYWYRQTLGQGPEFLTYFQNEAQLEKSRLLSDRFSAERPKGSFSTLEIQRTEQGDSAMYLCASSLGPGGEQYFGPGTRLTVT.

The chain has TRBV6-6 and TRBJ1-2; D remains unclear. CDR1 and CDR2 from the germline V gene are MNHNY and SVGAGI (reference sequence). Trimming left V 5 bases short and J 7 bases short, with 23 bases between. The CDR3 consists of 16 residues. CDR3 DNA: TGTGCCAGCAGTCCAGGCCCTCCAGGATCCGGAGGTGGCTACACCTTC. Translating gives CASSPGPPGSGGGYTF.

The chain carries TRBV7-9 and TRBJ2-5; 10 positions agree with TRBD2. The CDR3 has 14 amino acids. Germline CDR1 SEHNR, CDR2 FQNEAQ (reference sequence). V dropped 8 bases and J dropped 2; count of bases not matched to a gene: 5. DNA of the CDR3: TGTGCCAGCCAGGGGACTAGCGTGCAAGAGACCCAGTACTTC. Translated: CASQGTSVQETQYF.